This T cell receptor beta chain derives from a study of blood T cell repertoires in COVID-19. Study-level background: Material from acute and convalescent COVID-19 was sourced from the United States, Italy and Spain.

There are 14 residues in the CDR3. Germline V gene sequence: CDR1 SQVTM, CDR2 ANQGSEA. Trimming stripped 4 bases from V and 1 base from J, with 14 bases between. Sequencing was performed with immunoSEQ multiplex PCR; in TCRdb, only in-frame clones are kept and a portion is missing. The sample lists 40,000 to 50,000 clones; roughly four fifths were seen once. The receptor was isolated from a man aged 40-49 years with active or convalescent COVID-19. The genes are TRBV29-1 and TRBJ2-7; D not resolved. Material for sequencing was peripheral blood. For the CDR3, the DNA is TGCAGCGTTGTCCCGCCAGGATTTTCCTACGAGCAGTACTTC. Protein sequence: CSVVPPGFSYEQYF.